The source of this TCR beta chain is a study of control samples from healthy donors and cancer patients. This CDR3 is 16 amino acids long. Germline values: CDR1 SGHVS, CDR2 FNYEAQ. Trimming removed 1 base from V and 0 bases from J, with 10 bases in between. Sequenced by immunoSEQ multiplex PCR; TCRdb stores in-frame clones only, minus some. The repertoire consists of about 69,000 clones, with more than 75% occurring once and the leading ten covering 2.9%. This TCR derives from a woman between 45 and 60 years old with lung cancer. This chain connects TRBV7-6 to TRBJ1-3, with D unresolved. The sequenced sample was PBMCs. CDR3 DNA: TGTGCCAGCAGCTTAGGAGGACCGATCTCTGGAAACACCATATATTTT. It codes for CASSLGGPISGNTIYF.